Below are 3 T cell receptor beta chains sequenced from a single sample in a study of blood T cell repertoires in COVID-19. This table comes from immunoSEQ multiplex PCR, and its TCRdb copy is limited to in-frame clones, with some not included. The sample lists some 160,000 clones; around 82% were seen once. Sequencing was done on a sample of peripheral blood. All receptors derive from a woman in her fifties or sixties with acute or convalescent COVID-19.

The chain is built from TRBV6-4 and TRBJ1-1, with TRBD1 matching over 8 bases. The CDR3 contains 18 residues. Germline loops: CDR1 MRHNA, CDR2 SNTAGT. The trim removed 4 bases at V and 0 bases at J, leaving 13 bases unmatched. CDR3 DNA: TGTGCCAGCAGTGGCACCAACCCTGGACAGGGATTGAACACTGAAGCTTTCTTT. Protein: CASSGTNPGQGLNTEAFF.

The chain couples TRBV2 to TRBJ1-2, with D perhaps TRBD1 (6 bases). Deletions cut 6 bases from V and 5 bases from J, with 16 bases between. The CDR3 is 14 residues long. CDR1 and CDR2 from the germline V gene are SNHLY and FYNNEI. The CDR3 loop reads CASSLRTDVYGYTF. The CDR3 nucleotides read TGTGCCAGCAGCTTAAGGACAGACGTTTATGGCTACACCTTC.

The chain couples TRBV7-6 to TRBJ2-3, with TRBD2 matching 7 bases. This CDR3 has 16 amino acids. V shed 6 bases and J 5 bases; nucleotides not matched to a gene: 14. Germline V gives CDR1 SGHVS, CDR2 FNYEAQ. The CDR3 region is CASRPAWGGTVDTQYF. The CDR3 region has the DNA TGTGCCAGCAGACCTGCATGGGGGGGAACCGTAGATACGCAGTATTTT.